The 13 T cell receptor beta chains below were found in one sample sequenced in a study of neurological immune-mediated disorders. Via MiXCR, TCRdb re-called the 5' RACE reads, giving one row per CDR3 protein. This table holds tens of thousands of distinct CDR3 sequences, around 3.4% found once. Sequencing was done on a sample of PBMCs. Receptor source: a man aged 35-49 years with multiple sclerosis.

This clonotype was found many times. This chain connects TRBV29-1 to TRBJ2-3; TRBD2 aligns across 15 bases. The CDR3 consists of 15 residues. The V gene end was trimmed by 6 bases and the J gene end by 4 bases; junction bases not matched to a gene: 5. CDR1 is SQVTM and CDR2 is ANQGSEA in the germline V gene. In DNA, the CDR3 is TGCAGCGTGGCTGGACTAGCGGGGGGGCCAGATACGCAGTATTTT. This encodes CSVAGLAGGPDTQYF.

This clonotype was detected ten times or more. The V gene is TRBV10-1, the J gene TRBJ2-7, with 8 bases matching TRBD1. Germline trimming cut 2 bases from V and 2 bases from J; bases unmatched to any gene: 2. This CDR3 region has 14 residues. The germline V gene has CDR1 WNHNN and CDR2 SYGVQD (reference sequence). The CDR3: CASSETTGAYEQYF. The CDR3 bases are TGCGCCAGCAGTGAGACGACAGGGGCCTACGAGCAGTACTTC.

This clonotype was recorded at least ten times. The gene calls are TRBV10-3 and TRBJ2-3, with TRBD2 matching 10 bases. In germline, CDR1 is ENHRY, CDR2 SYGVKD. Losses at the gene ends were 9 bases for V and 2 bases for J; bases not matched to a gene: 8. This CDR3 contains 15 residues. CDR3 loop: CAMSLAGGVTDTQYF. As DNA, the CDR3 is TGTGCCATGAGTTTAGCGGGGGGCGTCACAGATACGCAGTATTTT.

This clonotype has at least ten counts. The chain combines TRBV25-1 with TRBJ2-1; D is unresolved. Looked up from germline, CDR1 is MGHDK and CDR2 is SYGVNS. Deletions cut 3 bases from V and 5 bases from J, with 8 bases between. CDR3 length: 13 amino acids. The CDR3 here is CASSDFTDNEQFF. CDR3 coding DNA: TGTGCCAGCAGTGACTTTACAGACAATGAGCAGTTCTTC. Full variable domain (missing parts from reference TRBV25-1 and TRBJ2-1): EADIYQTPRYLVIGTGKKITLECSQTMGHDKMYWYQQDPGMELHLIHYSYGVNSTEKGDLSSESTVSRIRTEHFPLTLESARPSHTSQYLCASSDFTDNEQFFGPGTRLTVL.

Ten or more counts support this clonotype. The chain couples TRBV14 to TRBJ1-1; D not resolved. The CDR3 length is 13 residues. V gave up 4 bases and J gave up 6 bases, with 12 bases separating them. Germline loops: CDR1 SGHDN, CDR2 FVKESK. CDR3 DNA sequence: TGTGCCAGCAGCCCAACTGCGGGCCCTGAAGCTTTCTTT. Its translation is CASSPTAGPEAFF.

Remarks on this clonotype: This sequence may be a read error, since a much larger clone differs from it by one base. The chain has TRBV29-1 and TRBJ1-3; D not certain. The CDR3 is made up of 13 amino acids. Germline CDR1 and CDR2: SQVTM and ANQGSEA. The CDR3, as DNA: TGCAGCGTTGGGCAAATGGGTGGAAAAACCATATATTTT. It encodes CSVGQMGGKTIYF.

This clonotype was recorded many times. The gene calls are TRBV3-1 and TRBJ1-5; D is unclear. Germline CDR1 and CDR2: LGHDT and YNNKEL (reference sequence). This CDR3 has 14 residues. Trimming left V 1 base short and J 7 bases short, with 11 bases between. CDR3 sequence: CASSQAITAQPQHF. In DNA, the CDR3 is TGTGCCAGCAGCCAAGCTATAACAGCGCAGCCCCAGCATTTT. Full variable domain (remainder filled in from reference TRBV3-1 and TRBJ1-5): DTAVSQTPKYLVTQMGNDKSIKCEQNLGHDTMYWYKQDSKKFLKIMFSYNNKELIINETVPNRFSPKSPDKAHLNLHINSLELGDSAVYFCASSQAITAQPQHFGDGTRLSIL.

This clonotype was recorded many times. V and J are TRBV28 and TRBJ2-5; TRBD1 agrees at 7 bases. There are 15 residues in the CDR3. Looked up from germline, CDR1 is MDHEN and CDR2 is SYDVKM. Written as DNA, the CDR3 is TGTGCTTCCGAAGAACCCTACAGGGGCGGGGAGACCCAGTACTTC. Protein: CASEEPYRGGETQYF.

This clonotype has more than one count but fewer than ten. Mismatch with germline at one junction end may stem from a read error. The chain couples TRBV6-5 to TRBJ1-5; possibly TRBD1 for D (6 bases). The CDR3 covers 15 residues. Germline lookup yields CDR1 MNHEY and CDR2 SVGAGI. In DNA form, the CDR3 reads TGTGCCAGCAGCTCAGGGGTTATTGAAAATCAGCCCCAGAATTTT. It specifies CASSSGVIENQPQNF.

The chain joins TRBV19 to TRBJ1-5; 12 bases map to TRBD1. Germline trimming cut 4 bases from V and 8 bases from J; bases unmatched to any gene: 9. CDR3 length: 16 amino acids. Looked up from germline, CDR1 is LNHDA and CDR2 is SQIVND (reference sequence). The CDR3 region is CASSTPGQGAGEPQHF. The DNA of the CDR3 is TGTGCCAGTAGTACTCCGGGACAGGGGGCGGGAGAGCCCCAGCATTTT.

In this sample, this clonotype turned up many times. The chain joins TRBV6-6 to TRBJ2-4; tentative D call: TRBD1 (5 bases). Trimming shortened V by 2 bases and J by 6 bases, and 5 bases separated the two germline ends. CDR3 length equals 12 residues. Germline CDR1 is MNHNY and CDR2 is SVGAGI (reference sequence). The CDR3 loop reads CASSYQGNIQYF. The CDR3 DNA reads as TGTGCCAGCAGTTACCAGGGAAACATTCAGTACTTC.

This clonotype was observed many times. The V gene is TRBV20-1, the J gene TRBJ2-1; 7 nucleotides match TRBD1. CDR3 length: 15 amino acids. Unmatched junction bases numbered 18, after V lost 8 bases and J lost 8 bases. Germline values: CDR1 DFQATT, CDR2 SNEGSKA (reference sequence). For the CDR3, the DNA is TGCAGTTCGACCACAGGGGCCCTCGTCTCGGATGAGCAGTTCTTC. Its translation: CSSTTGALVSDEQFF.

There are many counts of this clonotype. The rearrangement joins TRBV20-1 to TRBJ2-1; 8 bases match TRBD2. In germline, CDR1 is DFQATT, CDR2 SNEGSKA (reference sequence). The length of the CDR3 is 15 residues. With 5 bases clipped from V and 6 bases from J, the junction kept 12 bases outside the gene matches. CDR3 region: CSAQSGGLRLNEQFF. In DNA form, the CDR3 reads TGCAGTGCTCAAAGCGGGGGCCTACGTCTCAATGAGCAGTTCTTC.